This TCR beta chain was sequenced in a study of T cells in localized non-small cell lung cancer. CDR3 length equals 15 residues. CDR1 and CDR2 from the germline V gene are ENHRY and SYGVKD. Trimming removed 2 bases at V and 5 bases at J, with 15 bases between. Profiling relied on immunoSEQ multiplex PCR, and the TCRdb table lists in-frame clones only, not all of them. The data contain roughly 1,500 clones, 30% to 40% of them singletons. This sequence joins TRBV10-3 and TRBJ2-5; D uncertain. This sequence was found in a man between 40 and 70 years old with stage I lung adenocarcinoma. Sequenced material: normal lung tissue next to the tumor, taken before any cancer treatment. CDR3 residues: CAISERRSPQETQYF. The DNA for the CDR3 is TGTGCCATCAGTGAGCGGCGGAGCCCACAGGAGACCCAGTACTTC.